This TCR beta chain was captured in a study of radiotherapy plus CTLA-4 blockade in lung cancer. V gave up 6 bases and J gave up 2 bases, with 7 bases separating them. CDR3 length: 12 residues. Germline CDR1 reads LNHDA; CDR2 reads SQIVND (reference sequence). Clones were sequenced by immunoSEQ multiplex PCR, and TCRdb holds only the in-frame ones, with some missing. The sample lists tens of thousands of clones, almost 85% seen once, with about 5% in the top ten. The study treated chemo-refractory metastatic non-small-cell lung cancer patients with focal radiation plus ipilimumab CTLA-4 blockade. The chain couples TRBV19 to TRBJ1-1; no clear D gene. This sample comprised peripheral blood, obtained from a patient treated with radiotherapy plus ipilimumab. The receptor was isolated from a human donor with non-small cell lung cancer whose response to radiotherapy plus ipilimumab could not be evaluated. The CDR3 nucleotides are TGTGCCAGTAGGAACAGAAACACTGAAGCTTTCTTT. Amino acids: CASRNRNTEAFF.